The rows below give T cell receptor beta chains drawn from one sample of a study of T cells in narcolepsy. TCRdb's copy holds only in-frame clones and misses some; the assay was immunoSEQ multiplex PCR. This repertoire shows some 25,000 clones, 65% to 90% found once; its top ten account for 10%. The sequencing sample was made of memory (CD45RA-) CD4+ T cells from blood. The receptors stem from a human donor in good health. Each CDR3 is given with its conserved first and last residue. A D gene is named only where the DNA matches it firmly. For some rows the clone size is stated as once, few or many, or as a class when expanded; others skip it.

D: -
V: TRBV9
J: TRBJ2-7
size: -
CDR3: CASSAGTLGHNEQYF
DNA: TGTGCCAGCAGCGCGGGGACGTTGGGTCATAACGAGCAGTACTTC

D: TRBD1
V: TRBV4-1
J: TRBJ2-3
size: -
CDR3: CASSQSRTGGTDTQYF
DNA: TGCGCCAGCAGCCAATCCCGGACAGGGGGGACAGATACGCAGTATTTT

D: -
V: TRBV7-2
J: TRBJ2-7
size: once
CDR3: CASSLEAGAAYEQYF
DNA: TGTGCCAGCAGCTTAGAGGCTGGGGCCGCCTACGAGCAGTACTTC

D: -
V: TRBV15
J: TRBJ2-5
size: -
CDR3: CATSRDGQETQYF
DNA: TGTGCCACCAGCCGGGACGGGCAAGAGACCCAGTACTTC

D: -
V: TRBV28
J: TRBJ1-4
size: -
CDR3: CASRTYMGASEKLFF
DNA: TGTGCCAGCAGAACCTACATGGGGGCATCTGAAAAACTGTTTTTT

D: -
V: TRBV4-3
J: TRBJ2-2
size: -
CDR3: CASSQDPQGTGSTGELFF
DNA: TGCGCCAGCAGCCAAGATCCACAGGGTACCGGGAGCACCGGGGAGCTGTTTTTT

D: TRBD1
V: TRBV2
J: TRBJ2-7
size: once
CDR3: CASSVGTGPSGQYF
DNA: TGTGCCAGCAGTGTCGGGACAGGGCCTAGCGGGCAGTACTTC

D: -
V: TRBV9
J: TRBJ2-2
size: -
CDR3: CASSAIGTGNTGELFF
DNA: TGTGCCAGCAGCGCAATCGGGACTGGAAACACCGGGGAGCTGTTTTTT

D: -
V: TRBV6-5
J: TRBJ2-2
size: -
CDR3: CASSYSRRHTGELFF
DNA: TGTGCCAGCAGTTACTCGCGGAGGCACACCGGGGAGCTGTTTTTT

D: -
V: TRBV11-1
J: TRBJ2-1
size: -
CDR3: CASSLEGTSYNEQFF
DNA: TGTGCCAGCAGCTTAGAGGGCACATCCTACAATGAGCAGTTCTTC

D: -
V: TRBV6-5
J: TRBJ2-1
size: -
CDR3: CASSYQREQFF
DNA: TGTGCCAGCAGTTACCAACGTGAGCAGTTCTTC

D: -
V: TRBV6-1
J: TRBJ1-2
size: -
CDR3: CASSDRTVRQYGYTF
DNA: TGTGCCAGCAGTGATAGGACAGTTCGGCAATATGGCTACACCTTC

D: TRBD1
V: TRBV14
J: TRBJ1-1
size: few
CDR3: CASSEPQGANTEAFF
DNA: TGTGCCAGCAGCGAACCCCAGGGGGCGAACACTGAAGCTTTCTTT

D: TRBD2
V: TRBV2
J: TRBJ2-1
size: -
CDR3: CASSEEAGKQFF
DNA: TGTGCCAGCAGTGAAGAAGCGGGAAAGCAGTTCTTC

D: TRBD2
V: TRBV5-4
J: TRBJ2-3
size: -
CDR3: CASSFYGLAASTDTQYF
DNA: TGTGCCAGCAGCTTCTACGGACTAGCGGCTAGCACAGATACGCAGTATTTT

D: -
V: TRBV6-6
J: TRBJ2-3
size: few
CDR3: CASRPVGDTQYF
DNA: TGTGCCAGCAGGCCCGTTGGGGATACGCAGTATTTT

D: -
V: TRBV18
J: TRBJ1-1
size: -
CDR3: CASSPPGPTGGAFF
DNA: TGTGCCAGCTCACCACCGGGCCCCACCGGTGGAGCTTTCTTT

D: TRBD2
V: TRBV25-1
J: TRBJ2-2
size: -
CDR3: CASRVPSSGRVPEELFF
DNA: TGTGCCAGCAGAGTCCCTTCTAGCGGGAGGGTCCCCGAGGAGCTGTTTTTT

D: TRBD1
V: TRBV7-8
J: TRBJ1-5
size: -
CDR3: CASSLVQGVMHF
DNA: TGTGCCAGCAGCTTAGTCCAGGGGGTAATGCATTTT

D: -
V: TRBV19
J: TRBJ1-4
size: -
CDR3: CASRLQPATNEKLFF
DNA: TGTGCCAGTAGACTTCAGCCTGCAACTAATGAAAAACTGTTTTTT

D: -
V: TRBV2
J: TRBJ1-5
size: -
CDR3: CASRAQGGPVGPQHF
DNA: TGTGCCAGCAGGGCCCAAGGGGGTCCCGTCGGGCCCCAGCATTTT

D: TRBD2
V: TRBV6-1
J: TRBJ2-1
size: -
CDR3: CASRPSGGLGEQFF
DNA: TGTGCCAGCAGACCTAGCGGCGGCTTGGGGGAGCAGTTCTTC

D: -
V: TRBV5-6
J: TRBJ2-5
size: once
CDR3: CASSLRNGETQYF
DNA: TGTGCCAGCAGCTTAAGAAACGGGGAGACCCAGTACTTC

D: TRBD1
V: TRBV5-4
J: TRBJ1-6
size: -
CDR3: CASSLSAGGDSPLHF
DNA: TGTGCCAGCAGCTTGTCGGCAGGGGGCGATTCACCCCTCCACTTT

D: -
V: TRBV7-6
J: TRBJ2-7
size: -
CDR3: CASSLTVASYEQYF
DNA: TGTGCCAGCAGCTTAACCGTCGCTAGCTACGAGCAGTACTTC

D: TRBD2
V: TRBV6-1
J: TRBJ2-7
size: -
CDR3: CASSSWTSGGNEQYF
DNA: TGTGCCAGCAGCTCCTGGACTAGCGGTGGGAACGAGCAGTACTTC

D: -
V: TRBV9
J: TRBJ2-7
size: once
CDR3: CASSLSQGGSEQYF
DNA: TGTGCCAGCAGCCTGAGTCAGGGGGGGAGCGAGCAGTACTTC

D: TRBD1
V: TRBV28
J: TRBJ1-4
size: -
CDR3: CASTENRGLRTNEKLFF
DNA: TGTGCCAGCACCGAGAACAGGGGGCTTAGGACTAATGAAAAACTGTTTTTT

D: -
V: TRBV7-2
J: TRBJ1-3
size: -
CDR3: CASSLEASSGNTIYF
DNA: TGTGCCAGCAGCTTAGAGGCGAGCTCTGGAAACACCATATATTTT

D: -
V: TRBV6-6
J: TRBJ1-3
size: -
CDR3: CASRGRMGNTIYF
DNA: TGTGCCAGCAGAGGTAGAATGGGAAACACCATATATTTT

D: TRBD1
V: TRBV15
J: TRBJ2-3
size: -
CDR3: CATSLPTGRTDTQYF
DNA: TGTGCCACCAGCCTACCGACAGGGCGCACAGATACGCAGTACTTT

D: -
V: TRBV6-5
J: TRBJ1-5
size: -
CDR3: CASSSKLNQPQHF
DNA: TGTGCCAGCAGCTCAAAGTTGAATCAGCCCCAGCATTTT

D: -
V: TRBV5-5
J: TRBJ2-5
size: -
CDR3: CASSLVETQYF
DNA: TGTGCCAGCAGCTTGGTGGAGACCCAGTACTTC

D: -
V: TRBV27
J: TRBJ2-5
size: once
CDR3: CASSFSPYPREETQYF
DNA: TGTGCCAGCAGTTTCTCCCCCTATCCAAGGGAAGAGACCCAGTACTTC

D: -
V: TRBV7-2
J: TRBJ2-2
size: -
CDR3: CASSQDRWGTGELFF
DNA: TGCGCCAGCAGCCAAGATCGCTGGGGCACCGGGGAGCTGTTTTTT

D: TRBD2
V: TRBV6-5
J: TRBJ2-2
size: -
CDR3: CASSPSGRSGELFF
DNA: TGTGCCAGCAGCCCAAGCGGGAGGTCCGGGGAGCTGTTTTTT

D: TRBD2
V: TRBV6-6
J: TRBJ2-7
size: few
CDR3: CASRRGGDYEQYF
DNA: TGTGCCAGCAGGCGCGGGGGGGACTACGAGCAGTACTTC

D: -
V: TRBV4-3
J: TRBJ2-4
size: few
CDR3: CASSLARDPKNIQYF
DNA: TGCGCCAGCAGCCTAGCCAGGGATCCCAAAAACATTCAGTACTTC

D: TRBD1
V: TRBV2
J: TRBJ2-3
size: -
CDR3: CASSARSGTGGVTRGDTQYF
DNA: TGTGCCAGCAGTGCGAGGTCCGGGACAGGGGGCGTTACTCGGGGAGATACGCAGTATTTT

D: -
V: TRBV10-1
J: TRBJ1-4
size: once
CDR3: CASSESTGRGEKLFF
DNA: TGCGCCAGCAGTGAGTCTACGGGCAGAGGAGAAAAACTGTTTTTT

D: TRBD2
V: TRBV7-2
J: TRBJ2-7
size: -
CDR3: CASSLGGLPRYEQYF
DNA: TGTGCCAGCAGCTTAGGGGGACTACCCCGGTACGAGCAGTACTTC

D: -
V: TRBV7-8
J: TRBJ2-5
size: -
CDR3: CASSLPGRVKETQYF
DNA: TGTGCCAGCAGCCTACCCGGACGGGTAAAAGAGACCCAGTACTTC

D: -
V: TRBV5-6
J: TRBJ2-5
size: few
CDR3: CASSLSPSGQETQYF
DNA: TGTGCCAGCAGCTTGTCCCCGTCGGGTCAAGAGACCCAGTACTTC

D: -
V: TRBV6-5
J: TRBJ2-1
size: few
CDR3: CASSTDYSSYNEQFF
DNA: TGTGCCAGCAGTACCGACTACAGCTCCTACAATGAGCAGTTCTTC

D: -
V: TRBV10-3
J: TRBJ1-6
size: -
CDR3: CAISAGSISTNSPLHF
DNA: TGTGCCATCAGTGCCGGCTCCATTTCCACGAATTCACCCCTCCACTTT

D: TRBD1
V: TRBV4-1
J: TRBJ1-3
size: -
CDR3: CASSHSPRRDSALGNTIYF
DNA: TGCGCCAGCAGCCATTCCCCCCGACGGGACAGCGCCCTTGGAAACACCATATATTTT